Listed below are T cell receptor beta chains from one sample, sequenced in a study of glioma-infiltrating T cells. TCRdb re-called the multiplex PCR reads through MiXCR, storing one row per CDR3 protein. The profile shows around 180,000 distinct CDR3 sequences, over 40% of them singletons. Sequenced input: glioma tissue, nonneoplastic brain tissue, or PBMCs (not recorded which). These receptors were collected from a human donor with low-grade glioma or glioblastoma, undergoing nonglioma brain surgery, or in good health (not recorded which). Both conserved end residues are part of each CDR3. Fields, in order: clone size, J gene, V gene, CDR3 protein. Clone size is not always given. Where it is, it says once, few, many or a class for expanded clones.

clone_size: NA
j_call: TRBJ2-7
v_call: TRBV7-2
cdr3_aa: CASRRLAGENSYEQYF

clone_size: NA
j_call: TRBJ2-7
v_call: TRBV28
cdr3_aa: CASSLQPSRRYEQYF

clone_size: many
j_call: TRBJ2-1
v_call: TRBV3-1
cdr3_aa: CASSQAWASYNEQFF

clone_size: NA
j_call: TRBJ2-1
v_call: TRBV28
cdr3_aa: CATRDSPYNEQFF

clone_size: NA
j_call: TRBJ2-3
v_call: TRBV5-1
cdr3_aa: CASSLVVSRFKDTQYF

clone_size: NA
j_call: TRBJ2-3
v_call: TRBV6-6
cdr3_aa: CASHGTSGDTDKQYF

clone_size: few
j_call: TRBJ2-2
v_call: TRBV7-2
cdr3_aa: CASSLAALNTGELFF

clone_size: NA
j_call: TRBJ2-1
v_call: TRBV3-1
cdr3_aa: CASSQGLNRRDNEQFF

clone_size: NA
j_call: TRBJ1-1
v_call: TRBV25-1
cdr3_aa: CASILNTGAFF

clone_size: NA
j_call: TRBJ2-1
v_call: TRBV29-1
cdr3_aa: CSTDLGGKRNEQFF

clone_size: many
j_call: TRBJ1-1
v_call: TRBV28
cdr3_aa: CASSFWGTEAFF

clone_size: NA
j_call: TRBJ1-1
v_call: TRBV29-1
cdr3_aa: CSVENRVQWNTEAFF

clone_size: NA
j_call: TRBJ2-1
v_call: TRBV24-1
cdr3_aa: CATIAQVQGISNEQFF

clone_size: NA
j_call: TRBJ2-7
v_call: TRBV4-1
cdr3_aa: CASSQDILARYEQYF

clone_size: NA
j_call: TRBJ1-2
v_call: TRBV6-2/TRBV6-3
cdr3_aa: CASSTGGGYTF

clone_size: many
j_call: TRBJ2-7
v_call: TRBV3-1
cdr3_aa: CASSRTDSYEQYF

clone_size: NA
j_call: TRBJ1-1
v_call: TRBV11-2
cdr3_aa: CASSLEGVGGRAFF

clone_size: many
j_call: TRBJ2-5
v_call: TRBV28
cdr3_aa: CASSSRRVVETQYF

clone_size: NA
j_call: TRBJ1-1
v_call: TRBV19
cdr3_aa: CASSIDLGPPNTKAFF

clone_size: many
j_call: TRBJ2-5
v_call: TRBV20-1
cdr3_aa: CSASPEDRARETQYF

clone_size: NA
j_call: TRBJ2-3
v_call: TRBV7-2
cdr3_aa: CASSYSDIITDAQYF

clone_size: many
j_call: TRBJ1-4
v_call: TRBV5-1
cdr3_aa: CASSRLEFGELFF